The 13 T cell receptor beta chains listed next were all sequenced from one sample in a study of T cells in localized non-small cell lung cancer. Assay used: immunoSEQ multiplex PCR; TCRdb lists only in-frame clones, some missing. The sample records approximately 10,000 clones, roughly nine tenths being singletons. The source material was peripheral blood, sampled before any cancer treatment. Every receptor here comes from a male donor at least 60 years old with stage III lung adenocarcinoma.

The chain employs TRBV7-2 and TRBJ1-4; 8 nucleotides match TRBD1. Trimming cost V 5 bases and J 5 bases; bases outside gene matches: 4. This CDR3 spans 14 amino acids. Germline V gene sequence: CDR1 SGHTA, CDR2 FQGNSA. The CDR3, as DNA: TGTGCCAGCAGCCGGACAGGGTCCAATGAAAAACTGTTTTTT. It is translated as CASSRTGSNEKLFF.

The rearrangement uses TRBV18 and TRBJ2-1; TRBD2 aligns across 12 bases. V shed 1 base and J 0 bases; nucleotides not matched to a gene: 13. The CDR3 sequence is 21 residues long. CDR1 is KGHSH, CDR2 LQKENI, per germline. The DNA of the CDR3 is TGTGCCAGCTCACCACTGCCCCCTAGCGGGAGGGCCTTGAGCTCCTACAATGAGCAGTTCTTC. Translation: CASSPLPPSGRALSSYNEQFF.

This chain uses TRBV11-2 with TRBJ2-5; 12 positions agree with TRBD2. Germline lookup yields CDR1 SGHAT and CDR2 FQNNGV. CDR3 length: 17 amino acids. V dropped 5 bases and J dropped 1; count of bases not matched to a gene: 8. The CDR3 loop reads CASSPQGTSGSQETQYF. CDR3 DNA: TGTGCCAGCAGCCCGCAAGGGACTAGCGGGTCCCAAGAGACCCAGTACTTC.

This chain connects TRBV4-2 to TRBJ2-1, with TRBD1 as a possible D gene (5 bases). CDR3 size: 17 residues. V dropped 0 bases and J dropped 9 bases, with 21 bases sitting between them. The germline gives CDR1 LGHNA, CDR2 YNFKEQ. In DNA form, the CDR3 reads TGTGCCAGCAGCCAAGATTTGACCTCCGGACAACAGCGTGAGCAGTTCTTC. Protein: CASSQDLTSGQQREQFF.

V usage is TRBV5-5 and J usage is TRBJ2-5, with TRBD2 identical over 8 bases. The CDR3 loop spans 14 amino acids. Trimming cost V 3 bases and J 5 bases; bases outside gene matches: 6. Germline loops: CDR1 SGHKS, CDR2 YYEKEE (reference sequence). CDR3 bases: TGTGCCAGCAGCTGGAGCGGGAGCGGGGAGACCCAGTACTTC. It codes for CASSWSGSGETQYF. Using reference TRBV5-5 and TRBJ2-5 for the parts outside the CDR3, the full variable domain is DAGVTQSPTHLIKTRGQQVTLRCSPISGHKSVSWYQQVLGQGPQFIFQYYEKEERGRGNFPDRFSARQFPNYSSELNVNALLLGDSALYLCASSWSGSGETQYFGPGTRLLVL.

This chain joins TRBV7-2 and TRBJ1-5; TRBD1 might be the D (6 bases). The germline CDR1 and CDR2 sequences are SGHTA and FQGNSA. The CDR3 contains 15 residues. V was cut by 3 bases and J by 1 base, with 10 bases left in between. The CDR3 region has the DNA TGTGCCAGCAGCTTGGGGGCCAGGAGCAATCAGCCCCAGCATTTT. Translating it yields CASSLGARSNQPQHF.

This chain connects TRBV5-1 to TRBJ2-3; D might be TRBD1 (6 bases). Germline CDR1 and CDR2: SGHRS and YFSETQ. Between the trimmed V and J ends, which lost 1 base and 4 bases, there was a span of 13 bases. This CDR3 comprises 15 residues. The CDR3 here is CASSLSRAGADTQYF. The CDR3 DNA reads as TGCGCCAGCAGCTTGAGCCGGGCAGGGGCAGATACGCAGTATTTT.

This clone was detected a few times. The chain is built from TRBV29-1 and TRBJ2-3; D might be TRBD1 or TRBD2, each matching 5 bases. Germline V gene sequence: CDR1 SQVTM, CDR2 ANQGSEA. Deletions cut 7 bases from V and 1 base from J, with 12 bases between. The CDR3 contains 13 residues. The CDR3 loop reads CSGGGGGTDTQYF. CDR3 DNA sequence: TGCAGCGGGGGTGGGGGAGGCACAGATACGCAGTATTTT.

This clone came up once. The chain couples TRBV7-9 to TRBJ2-2; 7 bases are shared with TRBD1. The CDR3 totals 15 residues. V was pared by 6 bases and J by 0 bases, with 4 bases of the junction left unmatched. Germline V gene lookup returns CDR1 SEHNR and CDR2 FQNEAQ (reference sequence). CDR3 DNA: TGTGCCAGCAGTGGGGGACAGACGAACACCGGGGAGCTGTTTTTT. This encodes CASSGGQTNTGELFF.

The chain links TRBV28 to TRBJ2-5; D is possibly TRBD1 (5 bases). The CDR3 is 15 amino acids. Germline lookup yields CDR1 MDHEN and CDR2 SYDVKM. The V and J ends lost 6 bases and 7 bases respectively, with 21 bases between them. The CDR3 nucleotides read TGTGCCAGCAGCCCTGGGCAGGGCGAGGTGGGGACCCAGTACTTC. This translates into CASSPGQGEVGTQYF.

The V gene is TRBV5-1, the J gene TRBJ2-1; 11 nucleotides agree with TRBD2. In germline, CDR1 is SGHRS, CDR2 YFSETQ. J lost 5 bases, V lost 0 bases, and 7 bases had no gene match. The CDR3 loop spans 17 amino acids. CDR3 bases: TGCGCCAGCAGCTTGGGGTTAGCGGGAGGGGCGAACAATGAGCAGTTCTTC. This encodes CASSLGLAGGANNEQFF.

The chain couples TRBV28 to TRBJ1-3, with unresolved D. Trimming pared 6 bases from V and 0 bases from J, leaving 12 bases between. The CDR3 sequence is 15 residues long. In germline, CDR1 is MDHEN, CDR2 SYDVKM. The CDR3 here is CASRGSFSSGNTIYF. DNA of the CDR3: TGTGCCAGCAGGGGCAGCTTCTCCTCTGGAAACACCATATATTTT.

The chain links TRBV7-2 to TRBJ2-1, with D hard to call. Trimming pared 0 bases from V and 7 bases from J, leaving 10 bases between. CDR3 length: 14 residues. Germline V CDR1 and CDR2: SGHTA, FQGNSA. The CDR3 here is CASSLALAVNEQFF. The CDR3, as DNA: TGTGCCAGCAGCTTAGCTCTCGCAGTTAATGAGCAGTTCTTC. Combining the CDR3 with reference TRBV7-2 and TRBJ2-1 gives the whole variable domain GAGVSQSPSNKVTEKGKDVELRCDPISGHTALYWYRQSLGQGLEFLIYFQGNSAPDKSGLPSDRFSAERTGGSVSTLTIQRTQQEDSAVYLCASSLALAVNEQFFGPGTRLTVL.